The 14 T cell receptor beta chains listed next were all sequenced from one sample in a study of Graves' ophthalmopathy and Graves' hyperthyroidism. Transcripts of RNA were the source for amplifying TCR beta CDR3 regions. First-round RT-PCR employed HTBI primers, with a second-round multiplex PCR after it. TCRdb passed the multiplex PCR reads through MiXCR, listing each CDR3 protein once. The table records some 250,000 distinct CDR3 sequences, 40% to 50% of them present only once. The sequencing sample was made of peripheral blood. The receptors here all came from an adult man with Graves' ophthalmopathy.

This chain links TRBV11-2 with TRBJ2-5, with TRBD2 as a possible D gene (6 bases). Per the germline V gene, CDR1 is SGHAT and CDR2 is FQNNGV. V lost 3 bases, J lost 3 bases, and 14 bases lay in between. This CDR3 is built from 15 residues. CDR3 in amino acids: CASSFWGAGEETQYF. The CDR3 nucleotides are TGTGCCAGCAGCTTTTGGGGAGCGGGTGAAGAGACCCAGTACTTC.

This sequence joins TRBV7-2 and TRBJ2-5; the D is unclear. The J call may be mistaken, given a closer DNA end match to TRBJ2-1. Germline-derived CDR1 and CDR2 are SGHTA and FQGNSA. The CDR3 sequence is 13 residues long. Here the CDR3 DNA reads TGTGCCAGCAGCTCCGGCAATGGCCAAGAGCAGTTCTTC. This gives the protein CASSSGNGQEQFF.

V usage is TRBV5-1 and J usage is TRBJ1-1, with TRBD1 matching 9 bases. Germline values: CDR1 SGHRS, CDR2 YFSETQ. V was pared by 0 bases and J by 6 bases, with 3 bases of the junction left unmatched. The CDR3 spans 14 residues. The CDR3 DNA reads TGCGCCAGCAGCTTGGGACAGGGGGAATCTGAAGCTTTCTTT. It is translated as CASSLGQGESEAFF.

This clonotype was seen a handful of times. This rearrangement joins TRBV12-3 or TRBV12-4 to TRBJ1-1; D is perhaps TRBD1 (5 bases). The CDR3 is 15 residues long. Deletions cut 4 bases from V and 1 base from J, with 13 bases between. The CDR3 here is CASSSQQDSNTEAFF. The CDR3 region has the DNA TGTGCCAGCAGTTCCCAACAGGATTCGAACACTGAAGCTTTCTTT.

The chain recombines TRBV15 with TRBJ1-1; no clear D gene. The CDR3 loop spans 14 amino acids. V was pared by 3 bases and J by 0 bases, with 8 bases between. CDR1 is LNHNV, CDR2 YYDKDF, per germline (reference sequence). CDR3: CATSSWPVNTEAFF. CDR3 coding DNA: TGTGCCACCAGCAGCTGGCCCGTGAACACTGAAGCTTTCTTT.

The rearrangement uses TRBV5-8 and TRBJ1-4, with D possibly being TRBD1 (5 bases). Germline V gene sequence: CDR1 SGHTS, CDR2 YDEGEE. The CDR3 has 14 residues. V was pared by 4 bases and J by 7 bases, with 14 bases between. The CDR3 DNA follows: TGTGCCAGCAGCCCGGGACCCCGGGGTGAAAAACTGTTTTTT. It codes for CASSPGPRGEKLFF.

This clonotype was counted a few times. The chain employs TRBV15 and TRBJ2-7; 7 nucleotides align to TRBD1. The V and J ends lost 6 bases and 0 bases, in that order; junction bases with no gene match: 11. This CDR3 has 16 amino acids. Per germline, CDR1 LNHNV and CDR2 YYDKDF (reference sequence). The CDR3 protein is CATRPERPGGSYEQYF. In DNA, the CDR3 is TGTGCCACCAGACCCGAGCGGCCAGGGGGCTCCTACGAGCAGTACTTC.

This clonotype has a single count. The chain joins TRBV29-1 to TRBJ1-2; 7 bases agree with TRBD1. Per the germline V gene, CDR1 is SQVTM and CDR2 is ANQGSEA. The CDR3 extends over 13 amino acids. J gave up 3 bases and V 1 base, and 2 bases lay outside the gene matches. This chain's CDR3 is CSVEVQGDYGYTF. CDR3 coding DNA: TGCAGCGTTGAAGTCCAGGGGGACTATGGCTACACCTTC.

The rearrangement joins TRBV28 to TRBJ2-7, with D perhaps matching TRBD1 or TRBD2 (6 bases each). Germline V gene data show CDR1 as MDHEN and CDR2 as SYDVKM. The CDR3 runs to 16 residues. V was shortened by 6 bases and J by 0 bases, with 18 bases between the two germline ends. The CDR3 region has the DNA TGTGCCAGCAGCCTCGAAAGGGGGGTGAGCTCCTACGAGCAGTACTTC. This gives the protein CASSLERGVSSYEQYF.

The CDR3, as DNA: TGTGCCAGCAGTGTCCAGGGGAAGAACTATGGCTACACCTTC. This encodes CASSVQGKNYGYTF. The chain uses TRBV2 and TRBJ1-2, with TRBD1 as a possible D gene (6 bases). The CDR3 is 14 residues long. V lost 4 bases, J lost 2 bases, and 11 bases lay in between. In germline, CDR1 is SNHLY, CDR2 FYNNEI.

This clonotype was counted at least ten times. The rearrangement joins TRBV29-1 to TRBJ1-2; D not certain. The CDR3 is made up of 11 amino acids. V dropped 5 bases and J dropped 0 bases, with 4 bases sitting between them. Germline lookup yields CDR1 SQVTM and CDR2 ANQGSEA. The CDR3 DNA reads as TGCAGCGTTAACACTAACTATGGCTACACCTTC. Encoded protein: CSVNTNYGYTF.

This clonotype appeared a few times. The rearrangement uses TRBV5-5 and TRBJ2-5, with D tentatively TRBD1 or TRBD2 (7 bases each). CDR3 length: 14 amino acids. Trimming took off 4 bases at V and 4 bases at J, with 14 bases between the two ends. Germline CDR1 is SGHKS and CDR2 is YYEKEE (reference sequence). The CDR3 here is CASSAGEGAETQYF. The CDR3 nucleotides are TGTGCCAGCAGCGCGGGGGAGGGGGCAGAGACCCAGTACTTC.

This clonotype occurred a few times. The chain recombines TRBV10-2 with TRBJ1-1; TRBD1 aligns across 8 bases. The CDR3 runs 14 residues. The V and J ends lost 5 bases and 0 bases, in that order; junction bases with no gene match: 2. Germline V CDR1 and CDR2: WSHSY, SAAADI. This CDR3 reads CASSRQGLNTEAFF. CDR3 coding DNA: TGCGCCAGCAGTCGACAGGGGTTGAACACTGAAGCTTTCTTT.

This rearrangement joins TRBV3-1 to TRBJ1-1; the D is unclear. V lost 2 bases and J 1 base, leaving 8 bases between the germline ends. This CDR3 has 14 residues. From germline, CDR1 is LGHDT and CDR2 YNNKEL (reference sequence). The CDR3 bases are TGTGCCAGCAGCCAACTCACAGAGAACACTGAAGCTTTCTTT. Translated: CASSQLTENTEAFF.